The 24 T cell receptor beta chains reported below all come from one sample, sequenced in a study of identical twins. TCRdb re-called the 5' RACE reads through MiXCR, storing one row per CDR3 protein. The sample consists of about 530,000 distinct CDR3 sequences, about a fifth of them appearing once. This same sample was also part of a study on yellow fever vaccine responses in identical twins.

Sequenced sample: CD4+ T cells sorted from blood. These receptors all come from a woman aged 18-29 years in good health.

The genes are TRBV10-3 and TRBJ1-2; D is unclear. The V end lost 2 bases, the J end lost 8 bases, and 18 bases lay between the germline ends. CDR1 and CDR2 (germline): ENHRY, SYGVKD. CDR3 length equals 15 residues. Written as DNA, the CDR3 is TGTGCCATCAGTGAGAAAGGTCCGTTCCCGGGGGGCTACACCTTC. It yields the protein CAISEKGPFPGGYTF.

This clonotype was seen a handful of times. V is TRBV3-1 and J is TRBJ2-2; 15 positions agree with TRBD2. Trimming at V came to 4 bases and at J to 8 bases, leaving 8 bases not matched to a gene. Germline CDR1 reads LGHDT; CDR2 reads YNNKEL (reference sequence). CDR3 length: 17 residues. The CDR3 coding sequence is TGTGCCAGCAGCCCTCGGACTAGCGGGAGGGCGTTAGGGGAGCTGTTTTTT. It specifies CASSPRTSGRALGELFF.

The rearrangement joins TRBV6-2 or TRBV6-3 to TRBJ1-1; possibly TRBD1 for D (5 bases). The CDR3 extends over 11 amino acids. V gave up 10 bases and J gave up 7 bases, with 13 bases separating them. Germline lookup yields CDR1 MNHEY and CDR2 SVGEGT. DNA for the CDR3: TGTGCCACCGGCCGGGACCTTGAAGCTTTCTTT. Residues: CATGRDLEAFF.

The chain couples TRBV25-1 to TRBJ1-1; D uncertain. The germline V and J ends were trimmed by 8 bases and 6 bases, with 10 bases remaining between them. The germline gives CDR1 MGHDK, CDR2 SYGVNS. CDR3 length: 11 residues. In DNA, the CDR3 is TGTGCCAGCGAAGGACTATCTGAAGCTTTCTTT. This encodes CASEGLSEAFF.

The chain couples TRBV12-3 or TRBV12-4 to TRBJ1-2, with 7 bases aligning to TRBD1. Trimming at V came to 5 bases and at J to 8 bases, leaving 11 bases not matched to a gene. The CDR3 covers 14 residues. The CDR3 coding sequence is TGTGCCAGCAGTCACCCGACAGGGCGCAACGGCTACACCTTC. It yields the protein CASSHPTGRNGYTF.

This chain uses TRBV11-3 with TRBJ2-3, with 9 bases identical to TRBD2. Germline CDR1 and CDR2: SGHNT and YENEEA. V shed 5 bases and J 3 bases; nucleotides not matched to a gene: 6. The CDR3 length is 15 residues. The CDR3 sequence: CASSVLAGRTDTQYF. In DNA, the CDR3 is TGTGCCAGCAGCGTGCTAGCGGGAAGGACAGATACGCAGTATTTT.

This clonotype was detected many times. The genes are TRBV6-1 and TRBJ2-7, with D possibly matching TRBD2 (6 bases). V lost 5 bases, J lost 2 bases, and 10 bases lay in between. This CDR3 spans 13 amino acids. CDR1 MNHNS and CDR2 SASEGT come from the germline V gene. The CDR3 sequence: CASSQLAPYEQYV. The CDR3 region has the DNA TGTGCCAGCAGTCAACTAGCTCCCTACGAGCAGTACGTC.

This clonotype was recorded once. The chain couples TRBV12-5 to TRBJ2-3; D call uncertain. The germline CDR1 and CDR2 sequences are LGHNT and FRNRAP. This CDR3 is built from 18 residues. V was shortened by 0 bases and J by 4 bases, with 20 bases between the two germline ends. The CDR3 nucleotides are TGTGCTAGTGGTTTGGTACCGAAAGACTCGCAACGGCCAGATACGCAGTATTTT. This gives the protein CASGLVPKDSQRPDTQYF.

The V gene is TRBV2, the J gene TRBJ1-4; tentative D call: TRBD1 (5 bases). The CDR3 loop spans 13 amino acids. V lost 3 bases and J lost 7, with 9 bases in between. Germline loops: CDR1 SNHLY, CDR2 FYNNEI. The CDR3 sequence is CASSDRGGEKLFF. The CDR3 DNA is TGTGCCAGCAGTGATAGGGGAGGTGAAAAACTGTTTTTT.

This clonotype was counted a few times. The rearrangement links TRBV4-2 to TRBJ2-1; 11 positions match TRBD2. The CDR3 spans 16 residues. Germline CDR1 is LGHNA and CDR2 is YNFKEQ. Unmatched junction bases numbered 7, after V lost 5 bases and J lost 4 bases. The CDR3 reads CASSTIAGGLYNEQFF. The CDR3 region has the DNA TGTGCCAGCAGCACGATAGCGGGGGGGCTTTACAATGAGCAGTTCTTC.

The chain joins TRBV6-1 to TRBJ2-2, with TRBD1 matching over 8 bases. Germline V lookup: CDR1 MNHNS, CDR2 SASEGT. The CDR3 length is 15 residues. The ends lost 7 bases at V and 0 bases at J; junction bases unmatched: 4. The CDR3 spells CASNLGQANTGELFF. The DNA for the CDR3 is TGTGCCAGCAACCTGGGACAGGCGAACACCGGGGAGCTGTTTTTT.

The V gene is TRBV20-1, the J gene TRBJ2-7; 8 bases agree with TRBD2. CDR3 size: 14 residues. V trimming: 3 bases; J trimming: 3 bases; junction bases outside the gene matches: 7. Germline V gene data show CDR1 as DFQATT and CDR2 as SNEGSKA (reference sequence). The CDR3: CSARDTSGSYEQYV. The CDR3 nucleotides are TGCAGTGCTAGGGATACTAGCGGAAGCTACGAGCAGTACGTC.

The chain combines TRBV29-1 with TRBJ1-2, with 8 nucleotides matching TRBD1. The CDR3 runs 15 residues. Germline loops: CDR1 SQVTM, CDR2 ANQGSEA. V lost 6 bases and J lost 2; bases outside the gene matches: 11. The CDR3, as DNA: TGCAGCGTGAACCCAGGGGGCGGTTTGAACTATGGCTACACCTTC. Translating gives CSVNPGGGLNYGYTF.

The chain recombines TRBV10-3 with TRBJ1-3, with D possibly TRBD1 on 5 matching bases. The germline V gene has CDR1 ENHRY and CDR2 SYGVKD. The CDR3 runs to 13 residues. The CDR3: CTNRDFSGNTIYF. The CDR3 nucleotides are TGTACCAACCGGGACTTCTCTGGAAACACCATATATTTT.

The chain has TRBV4-1 and TRBJ2-7; D call uncertain. The V gene's germline CDR1 is MGHRA and CDR2 YSYEKL. CDR3 length: 16 residues. The ends were cut back, 0 bases at V and 1 base at J, with 13 bases in the middle. As DNA, the CDR3 is TGCGCCAGCAGCCAAGAAGGAACGGTTGGGTCCTACGAGCAGTACTTC. Its protein product is CASSQEGTVGSYEQYF.

This clonotype occurred many times. The junction differs from germline at one of its ends, possibly a read error. V gene TRBV5-1 combines with J gene TRBJ2-5; 7 bases line up with TRBD1. The CDR3 totals 11 residues. Germline V gene data show CDR1 as SGHRS and CDR2 as YFSETQ. This chain's CDR3 is CASRGQETQYF. CDR3 in DNA: TGTGCCAGCAGGGGGCAAGAGACCCAGTACTTC.

The J gene is TRBJ1-1, the V gene TRBV5-1; D is unclear. The CDR3 sequence is 13 residues long. The V and J ends lost 0 bases and 7 bases respectively, with 10 bases between them. Germline loops: CDR1 SGHRS, CDR2 YFSETQ. The CDR3 nucleotides are TGCGCCAGCAGCTTGGGGGCGAGGAATGAAGCTTTCTTT. Protein: CASSLGARNEAFF. Full variable domain (missing parts from reference TRBV5-1 and TRBJ1-1): KAGVTQTPRYLIKTRGQQVTLSCSPISGHRSVSWYQQTPGQGLQFLFEYFSETQRNKGNFPGRFSGRQFSNSRSEMNVSTLELGDSALYLCASSLGARNEAFFGQGTRLTVV.

The V gene is TRBV19, the J gene TRBJ2-1; D gene uncertain. The germline V and J ends were trimmed by 5 bases and 7 bases, with 18 bases remaining between them. The germline CDR1 and CDR2 sequences are LNHDA and SQIVND (reference sequence). The CDR3 has 15 residues. The CDR3 sequence: CASSFSRRLGNEQFF. DNA of the CDR3: TGTGCCAGTAGTTTTTCCCGAAGGTTGGGTAATGAGCAGTTCTTC. Full variable domain (missing parts from reference TRBV19 and TRBJ2-1): DGGITQSPKYLFRKEGQNVTLSCEQNLNHDAMYWYRQDPGQGLRLIYYSQIVNDFQKGDIAEGYSVSREKKESFPLTVTSAQKNPTAFYLCASSFSRRLGNEQFFGPGTRLTVL.

The chain has TRBV5-1 and TRBJ2-1; 8 positions agree with TRBD2. The CDR3 spans 14 residues. The ends lost 4 bases at V and 2 bases at J; junction bases unmatched: 2. Germline V gene lookup returns CDR1 SGHRS and CDR2 YFSETQ. CDR3 amino acids: CASSATSAYNEQFF. The CDR3 DNA reads as TGCGCCAGCAGCGCGACTAGCGCCTACAATGAGCAGTTCTTC.

V and J are TRBV11-2 and TRBJ2-6; D remains unclear. There are 16 residues in the CDR3. Germline lookup yields CDR1 SGHAT and CDR2 FQNNGV. The V gene lost 4 bases and the J gene lost 0 bases, with 10 bases spanning the gap. The CDR3, as DNA: TGTGCCAGCAGCTCATTATTAAGCTCTGGGGCCAACGTCCTGACTTTC. Protein sequence: CASSSLLSSGANVLTF.

This clonotype was found a few times. The rearrangement joins TRBV5-6 to TRBJ2-7, with D tentatively TRBD1 or TRBD2 (5 bases each). Germline CDR1 SGHDT, CDR2 YYEEEE. Trimming removed 4 bases from V and 2 bases from J, with 13 bases in between. CDR3 size: 14 residues. The CDR3 region is CASSRGPSAYEQYV. CDR3 in DNA: TGTGCCAGCAGCCGGGGACCGTCAGCCTACGAGCAGTACGTC.

The chain uses TRBV5-1 and TRBJ2-7; TRBD1 might be the D (8 bases). CDR1 SGHRS and CDR2 YFSETQ come from the germline V gene. Trimming cost V 4 bases and J 4 bases, with 21 bases left between them. The CDR3 extends over 16 amino acids. As DNA, the CDR3 is TGCGCCAGCAGCCGCATACAGGGGGAGGGCCTTTACGAGCAGTACTTC. Translation gives CASSRIQGEGLYEQYF.

This CDR3 is CATAGPSMAGELFF. CDR3 DNA sequence: TGTGCCACCGCCGGGCCCTCAATGGCCGGGGAGCTGTTTTTT. The chain is built from TRBV24-1 and TRBJ2-2; D not resolved. Trimming took 9 bases from V and 6 from J, leaving 16 bases between them. The germline gives CDR1 KGHDR, CDR2 SFDVKD. CDR3 length equals 14 residues.

There are a few counts of this clonotype. CDR3 region: CASGQGDTDTQYF. CDR3 nucleotide sequence: TGTGCCAGCGGACAGGGCGACACAGATACGCAGTATTTT. The genes are TRBV27 and TRBJ2-3, with TRBD1 matching 8 bases. With 8 bases clipped from V and 2 bases from J, the junction kept 3 bases outside the gene matches. CDR1 and CDR2 from the germline V gene are MNHEY and SMNVEV (reference sequence). The length of the CDR3 is 13 residues.